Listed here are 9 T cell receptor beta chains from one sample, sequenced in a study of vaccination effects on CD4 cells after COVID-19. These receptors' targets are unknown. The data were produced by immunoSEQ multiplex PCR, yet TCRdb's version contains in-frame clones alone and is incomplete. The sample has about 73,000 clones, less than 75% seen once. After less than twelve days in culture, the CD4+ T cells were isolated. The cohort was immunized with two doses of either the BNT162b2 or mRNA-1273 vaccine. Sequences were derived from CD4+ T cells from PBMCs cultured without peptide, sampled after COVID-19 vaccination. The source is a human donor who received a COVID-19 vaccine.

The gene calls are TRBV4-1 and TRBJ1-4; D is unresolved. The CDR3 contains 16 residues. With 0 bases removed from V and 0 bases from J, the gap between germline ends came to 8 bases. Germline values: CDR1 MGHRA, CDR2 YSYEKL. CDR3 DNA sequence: TGCGCCAGCAGCCAAGAGGCAGTAACAACTAATGAAAAACTGTTTTTT. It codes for CASSQEAVTTNEKLFF.

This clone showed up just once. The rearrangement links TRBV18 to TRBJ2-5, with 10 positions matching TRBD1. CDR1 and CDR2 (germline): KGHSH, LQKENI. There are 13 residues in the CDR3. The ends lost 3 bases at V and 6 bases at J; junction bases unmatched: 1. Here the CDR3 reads CASSPDRGKTQYF. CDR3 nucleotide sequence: TGTGCCAGCTCACCGGACAGGGGGAAGACCCAGTACTTC. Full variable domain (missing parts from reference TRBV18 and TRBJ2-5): NAGVMQNPRHLVRRRGQEARLRCSPMKGHSHVYWYRQLPEEGLKFMVYLQKENIIDESGMPKERFSAEFPKEGPSILRIQQVVRGDSAAYFCASSPDRGKTQYFGPGTRLLVL.

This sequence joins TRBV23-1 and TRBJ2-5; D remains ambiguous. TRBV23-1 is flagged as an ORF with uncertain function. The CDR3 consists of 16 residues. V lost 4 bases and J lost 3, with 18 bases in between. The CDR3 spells CASSLPKDAPKETQYF. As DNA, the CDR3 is TGCGCCAGCAGTCTACCGAAAGATGCCCCAAAAGAGACCCAGTACTTC.

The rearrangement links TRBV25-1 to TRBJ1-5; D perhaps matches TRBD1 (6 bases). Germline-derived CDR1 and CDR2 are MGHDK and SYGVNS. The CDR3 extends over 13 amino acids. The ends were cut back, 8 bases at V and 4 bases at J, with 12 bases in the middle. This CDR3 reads CASSPGDNQPQHF. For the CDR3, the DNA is TGTGCCAGCTCTCCAGGGGATAATCAGCCCCAGCATTTT.

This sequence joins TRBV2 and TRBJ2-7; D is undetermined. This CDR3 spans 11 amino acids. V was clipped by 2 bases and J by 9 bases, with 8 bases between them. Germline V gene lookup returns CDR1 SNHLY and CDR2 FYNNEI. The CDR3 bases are TGTGCCAGCAGTGAATGGTCAGGGCAGTACGTC. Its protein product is CASSEWSGQYV.

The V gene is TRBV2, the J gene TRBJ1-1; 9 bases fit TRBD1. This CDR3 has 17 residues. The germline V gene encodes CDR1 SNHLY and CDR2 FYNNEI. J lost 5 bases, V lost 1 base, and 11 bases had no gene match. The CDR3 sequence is CASSEVILGQGRTEAFF. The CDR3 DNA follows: TGTGCCAGCAGTGAAGTTATATTGGGACAGGGTCGGACTGAAGCTTTCTTT.

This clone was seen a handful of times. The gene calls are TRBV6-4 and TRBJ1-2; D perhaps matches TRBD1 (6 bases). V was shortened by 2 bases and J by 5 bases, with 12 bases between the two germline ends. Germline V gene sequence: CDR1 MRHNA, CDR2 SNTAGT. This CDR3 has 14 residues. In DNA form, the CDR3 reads TGTGCCAGCAGTGACGACGGGACAAAGTATGGCTACACCTTC. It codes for CASSDDGTKYGYTF.

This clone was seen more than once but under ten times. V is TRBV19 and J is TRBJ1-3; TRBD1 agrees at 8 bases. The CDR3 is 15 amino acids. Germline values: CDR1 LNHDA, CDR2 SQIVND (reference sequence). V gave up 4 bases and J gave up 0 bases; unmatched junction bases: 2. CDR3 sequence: CASSTDRVSGNTIYF. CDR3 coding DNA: TGTGCCAGTAGTACGGACAGGGTCTCTGGAAACACCATATATTTT.

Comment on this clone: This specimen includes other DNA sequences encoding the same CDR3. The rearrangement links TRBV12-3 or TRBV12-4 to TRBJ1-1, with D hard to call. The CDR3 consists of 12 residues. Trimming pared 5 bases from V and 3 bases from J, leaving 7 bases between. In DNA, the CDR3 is TGTGCCAGCAGTCCTGGATACACTGAAGCTTTCTTT. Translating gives CASSPGYTEAFF.